One sample yielded the 9 T cell receptor beta chains listed below, sequenced in a study of blood T cell repertoires in COVID-19. Profiled with immunoSEQ multiplex PCR; TCRdb holds only in-frame clones, not every one. The table has about 200,000 clones, roughly 94% seen once; the top ten hold about 0.8%. The sequencing sample was made of peripheral blood. These TCRs come from a man between 25 and 39 years old with COVID-19, enrolled during active disease.

This clone was recorded once. The chain uses TRBV19 and TRBJ2-4; weak D call: TRBD1 (6 bases). This CDR3 has 16 amino acids. Trimming left V 1 base short and J 1 base short, with 11 bases between. The germline gives CDR1 LNHDA, CDR2 SQIVND (reference sequence). Here the CDR3 reads CASSIGAGVAKNIQYF. As DNA, the CDR3 is TGTGCCAGTAGTATAGGGGCAGGGGTGGCCAAAAACATTCAGTACTTC.

V is TRBV13 and J is TRBJ1-2; a possible D gene is TRBD1 (5 bases). The V end was cut by 6 bases, the J end by 3 bases, with 17 bases between. CDR1 and CDR2 from the germline V gene are PRHDT and FYEKMQ (reference sequence). This CDR3 is 15 amino acids long. CDR3 sequence reads: CASSQPSGGDYGYTF. The CDR3 DNA follows: TGTGCCAGCAGTCAGCCCTCGGGGGGAGACTATGGCTACACCTTC.

The V and J genes are TRBV30 and TRBJ2-1; 9 bases agree with TRBD1. J lost 2 bases, V lost 0 bases, and 17 bases had no gene match. The CDR3 sequence is 20 residues long. CDR1 is GTSNPN, CDR2 SVGIG, per germline (reference sequence). CDR3 sequence reads: CAWSVPGRDVRTGAYNEQFF. For the CDR3, the DNA is TGTGCCTGGAGTGTACCGGGCCGGGATGTAAGGACAGGGGCCTACAATGAGCAGTTCTTC.

V and J are TRBV5-4 and TRBJ1-1; 10 bases map to TRBD1. The V gene's germline CDR1 is SGHNT and CDR2 YYREEE (reference sequence). V dropped 5 bases and J dropped 7; count of bases not matched to a gene: 5. This CDR3 region has 13 residues. The CDR3 DNA follows: TGTGCCAGCAGTCTAGACAGGGGGCTTGAAGCTTTCTTT. Amino acids: CASSLDRGLEAFF.

The genes are TRBV29-1 and TRBJ2-2, with D possibly being TRBD1 (6 bases). Germline CDR1 SQVTM, CDR2 ANQGSEA. V lost 7 bases, J lost 1 base, and 10 bases lay in between. This CDR3 is built from 13 residues. The CDR3 reads CSAKTGNTGELFF. The DNA for the CDR3 is TGCAGCGCAAAGACAGGGAACACCGGGGAGCTGTTTTTT.

The V call is TRBV7-9, the J call TRBJ1-2; weak D call: TRBD1 (6 bases). Germline V gene lookup returns CDR1 SEHNR and CDR2 FQNEAQ (reference sequence). The CDR3 runs to 13 residues. V lost 5 bases, J lost 4 bases, and 11 bases lay in between. For the CDR3, the DNA is TGTGCCAGCAGCCCAGGACAGACCTATGGCTACACCTTC. It translates to CASSPGQTYGYTF.

The chain carries TRBV4-1 and TRBJ2-3; 9 bases agree with TRBD2. V trimming: 8 bases; J trimming: 1 base; junction bases outside the gene matches: 7. The CDR3 runs to 15 residues. Germline CDR1 reads MGHRA; CDR2 reads YSYEKL. CDR3 DNA: TGCGCCAGCTTTGGGGCTAGCGGGGGCACAGATACGCAGTATTTT. Translated, it gives CASFGASGGTDTQYF.

The rearrangement uses TRBV7-3 and TRBJ1-1, with 8 bases identical to TRBD1. Germline CDR1 reads SGHTA; CDR2 reads FQGTGA. With V trimmed by 6 bases and J by 5 bases, 8 bases remained unmatched. The CDR3 has 14 residues. As DNA, the CDR3 is TGTGCCAGCAGTCGGACAGGGAGGATGACTGAAGCTTTCTTT. This sequence encodes CASSRTGRMTEAFF.

The chain employs TRBV10-2 and TRBJ1-5; no reliable D call. Germline-derived CDR1 and CDR2 are WSHSY and SAAADI. V was cut by 4 bases and J by 7 bases, with 11 bases left in between. This CDR3 has 13 residues. The CDR3 region has the DNA TGCGCCAGCAGTGGAGGGTATGGGCAGCCCCAGCATTTT. It translates to CASSGGYGQPQHF.